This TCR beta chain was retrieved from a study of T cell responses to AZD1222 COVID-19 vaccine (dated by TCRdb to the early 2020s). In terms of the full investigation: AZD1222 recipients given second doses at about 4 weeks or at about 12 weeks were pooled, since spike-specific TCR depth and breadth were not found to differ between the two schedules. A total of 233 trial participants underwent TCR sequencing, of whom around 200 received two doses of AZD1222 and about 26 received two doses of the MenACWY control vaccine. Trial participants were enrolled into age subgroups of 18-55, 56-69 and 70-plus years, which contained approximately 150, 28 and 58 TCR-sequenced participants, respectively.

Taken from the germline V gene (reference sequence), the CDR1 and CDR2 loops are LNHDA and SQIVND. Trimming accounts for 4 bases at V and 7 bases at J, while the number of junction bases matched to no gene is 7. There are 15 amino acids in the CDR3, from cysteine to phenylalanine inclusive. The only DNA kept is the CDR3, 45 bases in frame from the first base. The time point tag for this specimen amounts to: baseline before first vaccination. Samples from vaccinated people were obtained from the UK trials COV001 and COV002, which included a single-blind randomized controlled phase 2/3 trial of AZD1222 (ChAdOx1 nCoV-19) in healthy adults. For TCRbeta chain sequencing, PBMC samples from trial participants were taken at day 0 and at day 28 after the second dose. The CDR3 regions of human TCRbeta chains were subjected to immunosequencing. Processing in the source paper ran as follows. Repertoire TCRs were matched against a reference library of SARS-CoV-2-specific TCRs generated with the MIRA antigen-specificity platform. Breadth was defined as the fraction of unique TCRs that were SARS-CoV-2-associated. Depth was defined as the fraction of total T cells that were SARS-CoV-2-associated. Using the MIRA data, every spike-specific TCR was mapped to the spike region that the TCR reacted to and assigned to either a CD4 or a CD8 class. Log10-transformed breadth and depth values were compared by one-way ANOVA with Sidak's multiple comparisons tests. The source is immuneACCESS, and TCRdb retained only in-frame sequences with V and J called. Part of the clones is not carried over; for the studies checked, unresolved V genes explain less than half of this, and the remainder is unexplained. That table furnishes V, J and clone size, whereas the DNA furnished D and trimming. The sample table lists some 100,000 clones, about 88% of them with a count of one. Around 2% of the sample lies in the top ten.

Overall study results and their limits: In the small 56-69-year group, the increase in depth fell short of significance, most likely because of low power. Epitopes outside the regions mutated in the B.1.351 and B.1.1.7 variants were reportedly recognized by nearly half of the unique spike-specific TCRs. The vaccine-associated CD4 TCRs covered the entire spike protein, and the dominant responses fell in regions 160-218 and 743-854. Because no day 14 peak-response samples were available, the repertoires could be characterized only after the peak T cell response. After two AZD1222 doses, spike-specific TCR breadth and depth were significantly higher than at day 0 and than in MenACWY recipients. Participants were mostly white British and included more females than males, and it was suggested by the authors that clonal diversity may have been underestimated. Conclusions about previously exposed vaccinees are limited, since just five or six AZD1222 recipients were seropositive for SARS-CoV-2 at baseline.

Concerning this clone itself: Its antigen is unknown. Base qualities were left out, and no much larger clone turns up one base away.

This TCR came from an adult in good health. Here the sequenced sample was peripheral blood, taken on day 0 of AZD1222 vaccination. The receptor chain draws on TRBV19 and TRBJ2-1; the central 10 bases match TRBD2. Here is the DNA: TGTGCCAGTAGTAAATTGGCTAGCGGGAGTAATGAGCAGTTCTTC. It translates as CASSKLASGSNEQFF.